This T cell receptor beta chain appears in the sequencing data of a study of identical twins. Each cDNA held unique molecular identifiers, and template switching gave it a universal primer site. TCRdb itself ran the 5' RACE reads through MiXCR, one entry per CDR3 protein. The sample carries 600,000 to 800,000 distinct CDR3 sequences, around 21% recorded once. The V and J ends lost 6 bases and 7 bases, in that order; junction bases with no gene match: 12. CDR3 length: 14 amino acids. Germline V gene lookup returns CDR1 SQVTM and CDR2 ANQGSEA. This sample was also put to use in a study of T cells expressing NK-cell markers. As that report states: Source material for TCR beta repertoires consisted of sorted CD3+CD56+NKG2C+, CD3+CD56+NKG2C- and CD3+CD56-NKG2C+ T cells. Most of the eight sequenced donors tested HCMV-seropositive; one tested seronegative. Six of the donors carried dominant NKG2C+ clonotypes that took up about 1.0-7.0% of their CD8+ T cells.

This rearrangement joins TRBV29-1 to TRBJ2-7, with TRBD1 matching 10 bases. The sequence came from a woman between 18 and 30 years old in good health. The material sequenced was PBMCs. CDR3 region: CSVAAGTGVREQYF. CDR3 DNA sequence: TGCAGCGTCGCCGCCGGGACAGGGGTTAGAGAGCAGTACTTC.